This record concerns one T cell receptor (beta chain) sequence. The target antigen is unknown. TCRdb reprocessed the 5' RACE reads and keeps a single row for each CDR3 protein, giving no DNA. The sample has approximately 150,000 distinct CDR3 sequences. The total RNA came straight from whole blood, and T cells were not sorted beforehand. This sample stems from a study of monozygotic twins with inflammatory bowel disease. Whole-study findings and limits: No discrimination was achieved between different T cell subtypes.

The sequenced sample consisted of blood. This receptor was taken from a human donor with ulcerative colitis or Crohn's disease, or a healthy co-twin of an affected twin (not recorded which).

CDR3 in amino acids: CASSFLTGVSEKLFF. The chain combines TRBV7-9 with TRBJ1-4. From germline, CDR1 is SEHNR and CDR2 FQNEAQ (reference sequence). The CDR3 is 15 residues long.